The 2 T cell receptor beta chains given below trace back to one sample, sequenced in a study of blood T cell repertoires in COVID-19. Sequencing was performed with immunoSEQ multiplex PCR; in TCRdb, only in-frame clones are kept and a portion is missing. The sample holds 130,000 to 150,000 clones; 84% are singletons and the top ten take 5.5% to 7%. Sequenced input: peripheral blood. Receptors were obtained from a human donor in a cohort sampled during active COVID-19.

This clone was detected many times. The chain combines TRBV19 with TRBJ1-1; 9 positions agree with TRBD1. This CDR3 comprises 14 residues. The V and J ends lost 5 bases and 4 bases, in that order; junction bases with no gene match: 5. The germline CDR1 and CDR2 sequences are LNHDA and SQIVND (reference sequence). The CDR3 sequence: CASSGGQGITEAFF. In DNA form, the CDR3 reads TGTGCCAGTAGTGGGGGACAGGGTATCACTGAAGCTTTCTTT.

The V gene is TRBV9, the J gene TRBJ1-5; TRBD1 aligns across 7 bases. The germline CDR1 and CDR2 sequences are SGDLS and YYNGEE. This CDR3 region has 14 residues. V gave up 4 bases and J gave up 10 bases; unmatched junction bases: 11. The chain's CDR3 is CASSTKTGTAPQHF. As DNA, the CDR3 is TGTGCCAGCAGCACTAAAACCGGGACAGCACCCCAGCATTTT.